This T cell receptor (beta chain) comes out of a study of blood T cell repertoires in COVID-19. As for the study in general: Samples came from the United States, Italy and Spain, spanning acute and convalescent COVID-19. PBMCs, B-cell-depleted T cells, or T cells provided the cDNA or gDNA that made up the material.

This CDR3 contains 11 residues. Germline-derived CDR1 and CDR2 are MDHEN and SYDVKM. V shed 8 bases and J shed 4 bases, with 9 bases lying between them. Sequencing used immunoSEQ multiplex PCR; TCRdb keeps in-frame clones, though not all of them. The table records some 160,000 clones, just over 90% of them present only once. The Seattle patients joined while their infection was active and were tracked longitudinally afterward. The receptor comes from a man between 18 and 35 years old with COVID-19, enrolled during active disease. Input material: peripheral blood. The V and J genes are TRBV28 and TRBJ2-7; D is undetermined. The CDR3 DNA reads TGTGCCAGCGCATTAGATTACGAGCAGTACTTC. Translated, it gives CASALDYEQYF. The whole variable domain, filled in from reference TRBV28 and TRBJ2-7, reads DVKVTQSSRYLVKRTGEKVFLECVQDMDHENMFWYRQDPGLGLRLIYFSYDVKMKEKGDIPEGYSVSREKKERFSLILESASTNQTSMYLCASALDYEQYFGPGTRLTVT.